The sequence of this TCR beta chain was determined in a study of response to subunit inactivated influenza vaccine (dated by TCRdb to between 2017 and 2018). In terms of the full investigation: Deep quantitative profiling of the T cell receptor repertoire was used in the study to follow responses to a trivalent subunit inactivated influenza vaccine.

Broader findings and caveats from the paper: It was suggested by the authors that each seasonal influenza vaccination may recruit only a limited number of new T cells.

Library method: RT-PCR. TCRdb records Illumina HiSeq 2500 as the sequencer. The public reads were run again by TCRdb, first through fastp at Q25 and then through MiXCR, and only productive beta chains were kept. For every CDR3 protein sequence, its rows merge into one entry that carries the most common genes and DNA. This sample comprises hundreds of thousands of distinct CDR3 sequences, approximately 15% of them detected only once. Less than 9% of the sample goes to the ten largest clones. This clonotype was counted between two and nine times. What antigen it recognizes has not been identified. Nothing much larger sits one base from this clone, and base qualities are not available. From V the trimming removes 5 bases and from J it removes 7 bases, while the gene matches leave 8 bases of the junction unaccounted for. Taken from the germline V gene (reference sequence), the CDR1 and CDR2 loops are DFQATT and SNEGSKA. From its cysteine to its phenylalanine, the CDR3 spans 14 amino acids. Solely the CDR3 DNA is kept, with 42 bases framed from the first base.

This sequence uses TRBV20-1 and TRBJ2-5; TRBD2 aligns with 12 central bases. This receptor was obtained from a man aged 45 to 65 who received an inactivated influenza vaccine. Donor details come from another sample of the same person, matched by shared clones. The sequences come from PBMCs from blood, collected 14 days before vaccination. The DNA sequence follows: TGCAGTGCTTGGGGACTAGCGGGCTCTGGGACCCAGTACTTC. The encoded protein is CSAWGLAGSGTQYF.